This T cell receptor beta chain was captured by sequencing in a study of neoadjuvant anti-PD-1 for oral cavity cancer. This clone is medium-sized (0.01 to 0.1%) by share. Repertoires were generated with immunoSEQ multiplex PCR, while TCRdb's copy carries only in-frame clones and drops some. The table lists 7,200 or so clones, roughly three quarters of them singletons. In germline, CDR1 is MNHNS, CDR2 SASEGT. The CDR3 runs to 12 residues. V lost 4 bases, J lost 8 bases, and 11 bases lay in between. The sequencing here drew on PBMCs, taken before nivolumab (anti-PD-1) treatment. The origin of this receptor is a person aged 40 to 85 with oral cavity squamous cell carcinoma. This chain uses TRBV6-1 with TRBJ1-2; D remains unclear. This chain's CDR3 is CASSGSGYGYTF. As DNA, the CDR3 is TGTGCCAGCAGTGGTTCCGGGTACGGCTACACCTTC.